Sequencing of this T cell receptor (beta chain) was carried out in a study of blood T cell repertoires in COVID-19. CDR3 length: 13 residues. V shed 7 bases and J 6 bases; nucleotides not matched to a gene: 5. Profiled with immunoSEQ multiplex PCR; TCRdb holds only in-frame clones, not every one. The sample contains fewer than 250,000 clones, around 90% of which appear only once. The material sequenced was PBMCs or T cells enriched from blood (not recorded which). The V gene is TRBV12-3 or TRBV12-4, the J gene TRBJ2-1; 8 positions match TRBD2. The TCR originated in a woman aged 30 to 39 who had been exposed to COVID-19. The CDR3 DNA reads TGTGCCAGCACTATTAGCGGGATCAATGAGCAGTTCTTC. Amino acid sequence: CASTISGINEQFF.